The T cell receptor (beta chain) under discussion was sequenced for a study of T-cell memory formation after mild COVID-19 (dated by TCRdb to about 2021). Background on the whole study: TCR sequence clusters from the two donors were found to be largely donor specific. T-cell clones expanding and contracting after mild COVID-19 in two donors were tracked by longitudinal TCRalpha and TCRbeta repertoire sequencing. The cohort comprised two young, previously healthy adult volunteers, one female and one male. Points the paper makes about the study in general: Clones that contracted from day 15 to 85 showed balanced CD4/CD8 phenotypes, whereas a second wave of clones that expanded from day 15 to 37 leaned towards CD4+. The detection of some responding clones in pre-infection memory suggests that pre-existing cross-reactive memory T cells joined the SARS-CoV-2 response. SARS-CoV-2 specificity of the second-wave clones peaking on day 37 was not confirmed. Contracting CD4+ clones were found mainly in CM and EM memory subsets, while CD8+ clones were enriched in EMRA. Only a couple of mild cases were covered by the study, and larger cohorts that include severe cases with pre-infection samples were considered necessary.

In the case of this clonotype: The specificity of this receptor is unknown. No base quality values were provided; no much bigger clone lies one nucleotide off.

Sequencing instrument: Illumina NovaSeq 6000. cDNA libraries for TCRalpha and TCRbeta were prepared by 5'RACE using constant-segment primers, with sample barcodes and unique molecular identifiers added. RNA was extracted from every sample with Trizol reagent. Libraries were amplified in two PCR steps, with a second sample barcode and Illumina TruSeq adapters added in the second step. Sequencing of the libraries was done on an Illumina NovaSeq, producing 2 x 150 bp paired-end reads. The paper's processing steps were these. Demultiplexing of reads and collapsing into UMI-guided consensus sequences were performed with migec v1.2.7. Using mixcr v2.1.11, UMI consensuses were aligned to TRA and TRB V and J templates and then assembled into clonotypes. A clonotype was counted as expanded or contracted only if both edgeR and NoisET called the change significant, with noise models trained on biological replicates. For edgeR calls, the thresholds were a false discovery rate-adjusted p below 0.01 and a log2 fold-change of 1. As an exploratory analysis of dynamics, max-normalized trajectories of the 1000 most abundant clonotypes were examined with PCA combined with hierarchical clustering. Separately sequenced CD4+ and CD8+ repertoires were used to assign the CD4 or CD8 phenotype of responding clones. The raw public reads went through TCRdb reprocessing: fastp at Q25, MiXCR clone calling, in-frame beta chains kept. Records with the same CDR3 protein are collapsed into one entry carrying the most frequent genes and DNA. The V and J calls, along with clone size, are taken from TCRdb and not from the paper's own processing. The sample table shows about 390,000 distinct CDR3 sequences, and about 15% are seen once. The ten largest clones capture under 25% of the sample.

Looking up the germline V gene yields CDR1 SGDLS and CDR2 YYNGEE. Its CDR3 holds 14 amino acids, cysteine through phenylalanine. Of the read, only the CDR3 DNA is kept; its 42 bases are in frame from base 1. V was cut back by 4 bases and J by 2 bases, leaving a gap of 13 bases between them. Ficoll-Paque density gradient centrifugation was used to isolate PBMCs. This TCR was recovered from a man younger than 35 who had mild COVID-19 (a few samples of this study predate the infection). The sample titles of this study are shuffled in the database, so cell type and time point are left out; the donor was told from shared clones. The sample comprised PBMCs or a T cell subset sorted from them (not recorded which). The rearranged segments are TRBV9 and TRBJ2-7, with TRBD1 as a weak D call on 7 bases. The CDR3 sequence is CASSIRGETYEQYF. Here is the DNA: TGTGCCAGCAGCATCAGGGGGGAAACCTACGAGCAGTACTTC.